This T cell receptor beta chain was observed in a study of blood T cell repertoires in COVID-19. Per the germline V gene, CDR1 is SGHRS and CDR2 is YFSETQ. The CDR3 length is 13 residues. The V gene lost 0 bases and the J gene lost 7 bases, with 10 bases spanning the gap. Produced via immunoSEQ multiplex PCR; TCRdb's table is partial and in-frame only. Counted here are about 77,000 clones, about 80% occurring once; the ten biggest clones make up around 4.8%. This chain uses TRBV5-1 with TRBJ1-2, with a possible D match to TRBD1 (5 bases). The clonotype comes from a woman in her 70s with acute or convalescent COVID-19. Material for sequencing was peripheral blood. The CDR3 DNA sequence: TGCGCCAGCAGCTTGGAGGGGACTCGTGGCTACACCTTC. It codes for CASSLEGTRGYTF.